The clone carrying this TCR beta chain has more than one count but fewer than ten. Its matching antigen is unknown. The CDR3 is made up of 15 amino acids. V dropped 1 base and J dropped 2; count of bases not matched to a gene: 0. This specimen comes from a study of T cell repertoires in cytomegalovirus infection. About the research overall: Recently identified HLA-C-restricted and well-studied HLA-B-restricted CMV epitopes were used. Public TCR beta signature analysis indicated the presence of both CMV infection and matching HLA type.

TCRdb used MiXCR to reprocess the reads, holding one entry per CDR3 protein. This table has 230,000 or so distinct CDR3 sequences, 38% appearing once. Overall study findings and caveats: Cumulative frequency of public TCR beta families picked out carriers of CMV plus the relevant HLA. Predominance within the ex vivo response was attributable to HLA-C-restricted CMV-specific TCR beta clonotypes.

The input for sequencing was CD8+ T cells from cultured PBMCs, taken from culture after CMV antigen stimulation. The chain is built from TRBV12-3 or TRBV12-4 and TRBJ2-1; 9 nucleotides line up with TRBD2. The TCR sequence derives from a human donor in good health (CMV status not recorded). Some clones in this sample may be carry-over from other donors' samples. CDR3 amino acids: CASSLEREAYNEQFF. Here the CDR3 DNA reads TGTGCCAGCAGTTTAGAGCGGGAGGCCTACAATGAGCAGTTCTTC.